This T cell receptor beta chain originates from a study of T cell repertoires in cytomegalovirus infection. Study information: Matching HLA type, along with CMV infection, was indicated by public TCR beta signatures. Broader study findings: The ex vivo response was dominated by HLA-C-restricted CMV-specific TCR beta clonotypes. Pooled public TCR beta family frequency picked out CMV carriers with the relevant HLA.

TCRdb ran MiXCR on the reads and lists one entry per CDR3 protein. The data show about 130,000 distinct CDR3 sequences, approximately 8.8% seen once. Points on this clonotype: The antigen is unknown.

This TCR was recovered from a human donor in good health (CMV status not recorded). Some clones in this sample may be carry-over from other donors' samples. Sequencing was performed on PBMCs.

This CDR3 is CATSRDTRSRNSPLHF. For the CDR3, the DNA is TGTGCCACCAGCAGAGATACAAGGTCGAGGAATTCACCCCTCCACTTT. The chain uses TRBV15 and TRBJ1-6; no clear D gene. Trimming cost V 0 bases and J 7 bases, with 13 bases left between them. The CDR3 runs to 16 residues. The germline CDR1 and CDR2 sequences are LNHNV and YYDKDF (reference sequence). Using reference TRBV15 and TRBJ1-6 for the parts outside the CDR3, the full variable domain is DAMVIQNPRYQVTQFGKPVTLSCSQTLNHNVMYWYQQKSSQAPKLLFHYYDKDFNNEADTPDNFQSRRPNTSFCFLDIRSPGLGDTAMYLCATSRDTRSRNSPLHFGNGTRLTVT.